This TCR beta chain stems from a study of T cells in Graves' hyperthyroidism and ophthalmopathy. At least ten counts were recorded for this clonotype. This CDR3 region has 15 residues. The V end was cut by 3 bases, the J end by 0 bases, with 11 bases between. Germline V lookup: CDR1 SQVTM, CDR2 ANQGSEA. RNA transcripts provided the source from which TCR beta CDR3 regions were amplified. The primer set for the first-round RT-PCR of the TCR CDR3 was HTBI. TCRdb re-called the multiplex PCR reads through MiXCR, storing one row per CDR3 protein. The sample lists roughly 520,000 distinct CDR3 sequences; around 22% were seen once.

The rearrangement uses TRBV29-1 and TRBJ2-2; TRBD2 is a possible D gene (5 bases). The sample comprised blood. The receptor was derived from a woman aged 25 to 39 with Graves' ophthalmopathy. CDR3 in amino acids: CSVESGETNTGELFF. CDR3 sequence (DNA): TGCAGCGTTGAGTCTGGGGAGACGAACACCGGGGAGCTGTTTTTT.